This T cell receptor (beta chain) was recorded in a study of cytomegalovirus exposure and HLA in healthy donors (dated by TCRdb to the late 2010s). Describing the broader study: In an earlier analysis of some 550 of the donors, about 260 Gb of sequence data and some 100 million unique TCR beta sequences from roughly 200 million T cells were reported. The study aimed to test whether cataloging public T cell receptors could reveal signatures of past pathogen exposure. Rather than using new phenotypic data, the later analysis identified candidate immune exposures from TCR beta sequences and from how often those sequences occurred across donors. A separate validation cohort of roughly 130 different subjects was used in addition to the roughly 700-subject first cohort. Of the approximately 400 genotyped donors, over 70% fell in the genetic ancestry cluster associated with self-reported Caucasian donors. The study combined high-throughput TCR immunosequencing, statistical association of individual TCRs with disease status, and machine learning to predict cytomegalovirus infection status. Typing coverage differed by locus: A, B, C, DRB1 and DQB1 were typed in about 629-640 donors, DQA1 in about 500, DPA1 in 600 to 610, and DPB1 in just under 490. The study profiled the T cell repertoires of 500 to 800 subjects by immunosequencing and related them to cytomegalovirus serostatus. HLA typing covered class I and class II loci at four-digit resolution. A later genetic analysis used genome-wide SNP genotypes for about three fifths of the 666 donors, treating that subset as a discovery cohort. Among approximately 370 genotyped donors of the cohort, an average of roughly 230,000 unique TCR beta nucleotide sequences was sequenced per donor, of which 15% to 20% were non-productive. A handful of DR-DQ haplotypes were handled as single units for association and clustering because linkage in the cohort was strong. About 280 gigabases of sequencing data and around 88 million unique TCR sequences made up an early release that covered around 640 HLA-typed donors. A later analysis re-examined previously published TCR beta repertoires from 500 to 700 donors and added high-resolution HLA genotyping to investigate patterns of TCR occurrence. Donor age, sex, ethnicity and CMV serostatus were compiled alongside the repertoire data. Every repertoire in the discovery cohort had been generated on one and the same sequencing platform. To decide whether each TCR beta V gene segment behaved as functional or pseudogenic, an earlier analysis of 587 of the donors relied on high-throughput TCR beta sequencing.

The cohort consisted of more than 650 healthy bone marrow donors. At the time of sampling, all cohort members were nominally healthy, though unrecorded immune exposures were likely present. The donor tested CMV seropositive, placing the donor among the 310 or so seropositive members of the cohort. Every donor gave a peripheral blood sample, and the peripheral blood mononuclear cells from that sample were used for TCR beta sequencing. Genomic DNA extraction from the blood cell samples was performed with the Qiagen DNeasy Blood Extraction Kit. Findings and caveats that apply to the study as a whole: Specific HLA alleles were associated with 15,000 to 20,000 TCR beta sequences at a false discovery rate of 0.05 in a later analysis. The 87-base-pair reads could not distinguish some IMGT-functional V segments, including TRBV6-2 and TRBV6-3, so those segments were excluded. A total of roughly 160 TCR beta chains were listed by the study as associated with cytomegalovirus. Because counts were too low, roughly 18 rarely observed V segments, including chromosome 9 orphons, were left out of the earlier analysis of 587 of the donors. Strong co-occurrence of HLA alleles, especially DR and DQ, made assigning TCR associations to individual alleles difficult. The classifier was reported to diagnose cytomegalovirus status with high specificity and sensitivity in both the original cohort and the validation cohort. Across donors, most TCR sequences were observed very rarely, whereas some public TCRs were present in many individuals. An earlier analysis of 450 to 750 of the donors showed that most TCR beta V segments appeared in productive rearrangements either about 87% or about 30% of the time, which broadly matched IMGT annotations. Only TCR beta chains were sequenced in this cohort, and the absence of alpha or paired-chain data limited detectable features. The sequencing pipeline was judged likely to have produced a cluster of highly shared sequence variants as a technical artifact. A few of the identified cytomegalovirus-associated TCR beta chains were confirmed in vitro to be specific for cytomegalovirus antigens. A later analysis found that most CMV-associated TCR beta chains appeared HLA-restricted, with HLA associations seemingly driven largely by CMV exposure. A further reported finding was that TCR beta sequences accurately predicted the HLA-A and HLA-B alleles for most subjects in the first cohort. Linkage disequilibrium might explain the correlated functional status among segregating V segments, but an unknown experimental factor could not be excluded. Because some donors lacked HLA typing at each locus, the association tests relied only on the typed subset. A later analysis reported that several top co-occurrence clusters appeared linked to parvovirus B19, influenza, CMV and Epstein-Barr virus. An association between a missense DCLRE1C variant and V-gene and J-gene trimming of TCR beta chains was found in a later genetic analysis and replicated in an independent cohort. Compared with equally common non-associated chains, HLA-associated TCR beta chains in a later analysis were more clonally expanded and had lower generation probabilities. Immune exposure information for the cohort was limited to CMV serostatus. It was suggested by the authors that the approach could potentially be generalized to other disease states and immunological phenotypes. Sequencing depth was assumed to be roughly uniform across donors in the presence/absence analyses, though that assumption may not hold. A later genetic analysis reported fewer N-insertions in productive TCRs among donors in an Asian-associated ancestry cluster than the roughly 700-donor mean. According to a later analysis, TCR association rates differed among HLA loci, with DRB1 alleles showing the most associated TCRs and HLA-C alleles showing the fewest.

As to this clone: The antigen it recognizes is unknown. It has no much larger one-base neighbor in the sample; base qualities were not kept.

The method was the immunoSEQ multiplex PCR assay. For the multiplex PCR, a mixture combining 60 forward primers for TCR Vbeta segments and 13 reverse primers for TCR Jbeta segments was used. The CDR3 region of rearranged TCR beta genes was amplified from genomic DNA with a multiplex PCR assay. Amplified TCR beta libraries were sequenced as 87-base-pair reads on the Illumina HiSeq System. Per the authors' processing: Across the roughly 640 repertoires, a later analysis counted around 80 million unique TCR beta chains, roughly 11 million of which were shared by at least two donors. A nearest-neighbor algorithm error-corrected the raw reads and collapsed the reads into unique sequences, merging closely related sequences to remove PCR and sequencing errors. CDR3 sequences were aligned to IMGT reference sequences to assign V, D and J gene segments. For a sequence to be retained, a match of at least six nucleotides was required to both a V gene segment and a J gene segment. A rearrangement was called productive if the CDR3 had no stop codons and remained in frame with V and J, and every other rearrangement was called non-productive. CDR3 was defined according to IMGT convention as the region running from the second conserved V-encoded cysteine to the conserved J-encoded phenylalanine. In an earlier analysis of around 640 of the donors, sequences lacking an unambiguous match to a single V gene segment were excluded. An earlier analysis of a few hundred of the donors called V segments functional above 56.7% productive rearrangements and segregating when the between-donor standard deviation exceeded 5%. A statistical classification framework was built for diagnosing cytomegalovirus status from the catalog of TCR beta chain sequences. In a later analysis, TCR nucleotide sequences were compared against IMGT/GENE-DB human TR gene sequences so that V and J genes could be assigned. A later analysis assigned CDR3 sequences and most-parsimonious VDJ recombination scenarios with the TCRdist pipeline. In a later analysis, each TCR beta chain was defined by its CDR3 amino acid sequence together with its V-gene family, and reads without a unique V-gene family were excluded. In a later analysis, 500 to 650 highly shared, low-generation-probability nucleotide sequences were removed to address suspected cross-contamination and a sequencing artifact. A later analysis calculated a clonal expansion index for each public chain from normalized within-repertoire ranks of inferred template counts. Generation probabilities in a later analysis came from a VDJ recombination model fitted to out-of-frame rearrangements, and those results were checked against IGoR. In a later analysis, hypergeometric tests were used to score TCR-TCR, TCR-HLA and TCR-CMV co-occurrence, with a repertoire-size bias correction applied to TCR pairs. False discovery rates were estimated in a later analysis by permuting HLA or CMV assignments 20 times. A later analysis grouped co-occurring TCRs with DBSCAN, adding TCRdist sequence similarity when clustering within HLA-allele-positive subsets. Co-occurrence clustering excluded repertoires with fewer than 30,000 or more than 120,000 public chains, plus five with anomalous nucleotide sharing. TCRdb mirrors the immuneACCESS table, restricted to in-frame sequences. Some clones are absent from its copies; in checked studies, under half trace to an unresolved V gene, and the reason for the others is unknown. V and J calls and clone size follow that table, whereas D and trimming were derived from the DNA. The sample yields 180,000 or so clones; nearly 80% were counted once. Jointly, the top ten make up about 14% of the sample.

Here V drops 2 bases and J drops 4 bases, and the junction holds 4 bases not matched to any gene. CDR1 SGHRS and CDR2 YFSETQ were looked up in the germline V gene. From its cysteine to its phenylalanine, the CDR3 spans 14 amino acids. This entry keeps only the CDR3 DNA: 42 bases, framed from base 1. The origin of this receptor is a man between 45 and 60 years old in good health and CMV-seropositive. The rearrangement joined TRBV5-1 to TRBJ2-3; 7 junctional bases match TRBD1. Material: PBMCs. The sequence in DNA is TGCGCCAGCAGCTTAGACAGGGATTCAGATACGCAGTATTTT. This translates into CASSLDRDSDTQYF.